This T cell receptor beta chain was retrieved from a study of blood T cells in healthy people across ages (dated by TCRdb to the mid-2010s). At the level of the whole study: Template switching captured roughly one uniquely barcoded TCR beta cDNA molecule per two T cells in model experiments. For two donors (one aged 18 to 30 and one aged 80 or older), the study analyzed two additional independent replicas of 1 million unique cDNA reads from the same blood draw. The donors were divided into four age groups: young (average around 17 years), middle-aged (around 37), aged (approximately 62) and long-lived (nearly 85). Using deep sequencing normalized with unique cDNA molecular identifiers, the study measured how TCR beta repertoire diversity changes with age. To avoid experimental bias, donors of different ages were spread randomly across the sequencing lanes. Beyond this particular receptor, the publication reports: Compared with the aged group, the long-lived group had more naive CD4+ T cells, fewer expanded clones and increased TCR diversity, suggesting age selection. Conclusive comparison of naive and antigen-experienced compartments was prevented by the profiling of bulk unsorted PBMCs. A strong correlation was found between observed TCR beta diversity and the percentage of naive T cells measured by flow cytometry. Total diversity estimates from one million sequenced T cells were considered lower bounds and underestimates. As age increased, observed TCR beta diversity per million T cells dropped in a roughly linear way, and a significant reduction was already evident by age 40. Because donor CMV infection status was unknown, age-related changes in expanded clonotypes were potentially confounded.

As regards this clonotype: Its antigen specificity is not known. It has no much larger one-base neighbor in the sample; base qualities were not kept.

CDR1 and CDR2 are read off the germline V gene as SGHTS and YDEGEE. The CDR3 runs 16 amino acids, cysteine and phenylalanine included. Just the 48-base CDR3 DNA is kept, in frame starting at base 1. Relative to germline, V is missing 4 bases and J is missing 1 base, with 8 bases of the junction outside any gene match. The donors were some 39 Caucasian individuals from Russia, aged about 6 to 100 years, who were systemically healthy. Each donor gave 8 to 10 milliliters of peripheral blood, drawn into EDTA-treated Vacutainer tubes. Ficoll-Paque density-gradient centrifugation was used to isolate PBMCs, with at least 6.5 million per sample. Trizol reagent was used to extract total RNA from PBMCs, with at least 5.5 micrograms per sample. The percentages of naive CD45RAhigh/CD27high T cells were determined by flow cytometry on a PBMC aliquot from every donor. Library method: 5' RACE. TCRdb records Illumina HiSeq 2500 as the sequencer. A second PCR of roughly 7 to 11 cycles was performed with a sample-barcoded 5' primer and a J-beta primer mix. Each TCR beta cDNA molecule received a unique molecular identifier from a template-switch 5' adaptor carrying 12 random nucleotides. Each sample yielded at least 3 million CDR3-containing paired-end reads. First-strand cDNA was synthesized from all RNA with the Mint cDNA synthesis kit, primed by a TRBC-specific oligonucleotide. After uracil-DNA glycosylase treatment, a first 18-cycle PCR used universal primers M1SS and BC2_uni_R on all cDNA. As for the original processing: Each sample was normalized by randomly selecting 1 million high-quality reads, each carrying a distinct molecular identifier. Reads with shared molecular identifiers were discarded instead of being binned into consensus sequences. CDR3 identification, clonotype clustering and error correction used MiTCR with a Q25 quality threshold and the strictest error-elimination algorithm. Lower-bound total TCR beta diversity was estimated with a nonparametric unseen species model using Euler transformation. TCRdb reran the public reads through fastp at Q25 and MiXCR, keeping productive beta chains. Rows are unified per CDR3 protein, each entry keeping the most common DNA and genes. TCRdb's processing, not the authors', yielded these V and J calls. The sample contains over 1.5 million distinct CDR3 sequences, around half of them found a single time. Roughly 2% of the sample is in the top ten clones.

This chain joins TRBV5-8 to TRBJ1-1; 9 of the junction bases match TRBD1. This sequence was found in a woman in her forties in good health. The specimen sequenced was blood. The DNA reads as follows: TGTGCCAGCAGCCCGGGGACAGGGACCCAGAACACTGAAGCTTTCTTT. Its amino acids are CASSPGTGTQNTEAFF.